The 21 T cell receptor beta chains below were found in one sample sequenced in a study of regulatory T cells in long-lasting Graves disease (dated by TCRdb to about 2021). This specimen's time point label, interpreted: persistent/refractory GD, antithyroid drugs over 5 years with positive TRAb. For both TCR sequencing and RNA sequencing, RNA was extracted from PBMCs in TRIzol. Receptor libraries were prepared by multiplex PCR. The instrument was an Illumina HiSeq 4000. iRepertoire HTBI primers and Arm-PCR amplification of CDR3 regions were used to construct TCR beta libraries. TCRdb's own reprocessing of the public reads used fastp at Q25 and MiXCR and kept productive beta chains. Under each unique CDR3 protein, matching rows form one entry showing the most common genes and DNA. The sample table holds a few hundred thousand distinct CDR3 sequences, of which approximately 23% were seen once. The top ten hold approximately 27% of the sample.

Sample: peripheral blood mononuclear cells (PBMCs), taken when the disease was refractory, from a patient treated with antithyroid drugs. All receptors come from a woman in her 40s with Graves disease. Donor details come from another sample of the same person, matched by shared clones.

This clonotype appeared a few times. The CDR3 sequence: CASSQVQLAGTGELFF. For the CDR3, the DNA is TGCGCCAGCAGCCAAGTGCAACTAGCGGGAACGGGGGAGCTGTTTTTT. The chain is built from TRBV4-1 and TRBJ2-2, with 10 bases fitting TRBD2. CDR3 length: 16 residues. CDR1 and CDR2 (germline): MGHRA, YSYEKL. V shed 1 base and J 8 bases; nucleotides not matched to a gene: 7.

This clonotype was detected a few times. The rearrangement links TRBV7-9 to TRBJ2-6; either TRBD1 or TRBD2 may supply D (5 bases each). The CDR3 has 19 residues. The germline gives CDR1 SEHNR, CDR2 FQNEAQ (reference sequence). V was shortened by 8 bases and J by 0 bases, with 23 bases between the two germline ends. The CDR3 loop reads CASLGEPGTSGSGANVLTF. CDR3 DNA sequence: TGTGCCAGCCTAGGAGAGCCCGGGACCTCGGGCTCTGGGGCCAACGTCCTGACTTTC.

This clonotype was detected many times. The chain has TRBV2 and TRBJ2-7; D unclear. The germline gives CDR1 SNHLY, CDR2 FYNNEI. The CDR3 has 13 residues. Trimming took off 4 bases at V and 3 bases at J, with 10 bases between the two ends. The CDR3, as DNA: TGTGCCAGCAGTGTTAACCGAATCTACGAGCAGTACTTC. Its protein is CASSVNRIYEQYF.

This clonotype was detected many times. The chain is built from TRBV28 and TRBJ1-1; D perhaps matches TRBD1 (6 bases). The CDR3 has 14 residues. Trimming cost V 8 bases and J 5 bases, with 18 bases left between them. The V gene's germline CDR1 is MDHEN and CDR2 SYDVKM. This CDR3 reads CASSGGAYKTEAFF. The CDR3 coding sequence is TGTGCCAGCTCCGGGGGGGCTTACAAGACTGAAGCTTTCTTT.

This clonotype was seen a few times. The chain has TRBV28 and TRBJ2-7; tentatively, D is TRBD1 (7 bases). V lost 5 bases, J lost 5 bases, and 19 bases lay in between. This CDR3 has 15 residues. Germline CDR1 and CDR2: MDHEN and SYDVKM. The CDR3 DNA reads as TGTGCCAGCAGTCTTAGACAGGGCCGGGGGAACGAGCAGTACTTC. As protein: CASSLRQGRGNEQYF.

This chain joins TRBV18 and TRBJ1-1; D is possibly TRBD1 (5 bases). V was shortened by 4 bases and J by 1 base, with 10 bases between the two germline ends. The germline CDR1 and CDR2 sequences are KGHSH and LQKENI. The CDR3 has 14 residues. The CDR3 sequence: CASSRDRPNTEAFF. The CDR3 DNA reads TGTGCCAGCTCACGGGACCGGCCGAACACTGAAGCTTTCTTT.

The sample holds a few counts of this clonotype. V and J are TRBV12-5 and TRBJ2-2; 8 nucleotides line up with TRBD1. The CDR3 spans 17 residues. V gave up 1 base and J gave up 1 base; unmatched junction bases: 5. The V gene's germline CDR1 is LGHNT and CDR2 FRNRAP. DNA of the CDR3: TGTGCTAGTGGTTTGGCCCACAGGGGGATGAACACCGGGGAGCTGTTTTTT. Residues: CASGLAHRGMNTGELFF.

This clonotype was observed many times. V usage is TRBV28 and J usage is TRBJ1-1; D is undetermined. With 5 bases removed from V and 4 bases from J, the gap between germline ends came to 11 bases. CDR3 length: 13 residues. From germline, CDR1 is MDHEN and CDR2 SYDVKM. In nucleotides, the CDR3 is TGTGCCAGCAGTACCCCCGGAGGCACTGAAGCTTTCTTT. Protein: CASSTPGGTEAFF.

The gene calls are TRBV12-3 or TRBV12-4 and TRBJ1-3, with unresolved D. The CDR3 consists of 15 residues. V lost 6 bases to trimming and J lost 4 bases, with 16 bases between them. The CDR3 DNA follows: TGTGCCAGCAGCCTTCCTCGCGGACGCGGAAACACCATATATTTT. Residues: CASSLPRGRGNTIYF.

This clonotype was seen more than once but under ten times. J is TRBJ2-2 and V is TRBV11-2; 9 positions agree with TRBD2. Unmatched junction bases numbered 19, after V lost 4 bases and J lost 7 bases. The CDR3 sequence is 19 residues long. Germline V CDR1 and CDR2: SGHAT, FQNNGV. Here the CDR3 reads CASSSLKLTGLAAIGELFF. CDR3 coding DNA: TGTGCCAGCAGCTCACTTAAATTGACGGGACTAGCTGCGATCGGGGAGCTGTTTTTT.

There are a few counts of this clonotype. The chain recombines TRBV28 with TRBJ2-7, with a possible D match to TRBD2 (5 bases). The CDR3 is 14 amino acids. CDR1 and CDR2 from the germline V gene are MDHEN and SYDVKM. Trimming removed 4 bases from V and 2 bases from J, with 12 bases in between. CDR3 sequence (DNA): TGTGCCAGCAGTTCTAGCTCGATCGCCTACGAGCAGTACTTC. Its translation: CASSSSSIAYEQYF.

The gene calls are TRBV27 and TRBJ2-7, with D perhaps TRBD1 or TRBD2 (7 bases each). Germline lookup yields CDR1 MNHEY and CDR2 SMNVEV (reference sequence). Trimming shortened V by 0 bases and J by 10 bases, and 16 bases separated the two germline ends. The CDR3 has 14 residues. CDR3 sequence reads: CASSLSGGGTDQYF. CDR3 bases: TGTGCCAGCAGTTTATCGGGGGGAGGGACAGACCAGTACTTC.

This clonotype was counted a single time. A much larger clone lies a single base off, so this may be a read error. This chain joins TRBV20-1 and TRBJ1-1; unclear D gene. Germline lookup yields CDR1 DFQATT and CDR2 SNEGSKA (reference sequence). This CDR3 contains 12 residues. CDR3 loop: CMASSMSTEAFF. The CDR3 DNA follows: TGCATGGCCAGCTCAATGAGCACTGAAGCTTTCTTT.

The V gene is TRBV4-1, the J gene TRBJ2-5, with D possibly TRBD2 on 6 matching bases. This CDR3 region has 16 residues. V gave up 2 bases and J gave up 6 bases, with 19 bases separating them. Germline CDR1 and CDR2: MGHRA and YSYEKL. The CDR3 region has the DNA TGCGCCAGCAGCCAATTGGGATGGGACTCTTCGCAGACCCAGTACTTC. This translates into CASSQLGWDSSQTQYF.

This chain joins TRBV11-2 and TRBJ2-7; 15 bases align to TRBD2. Germline values: CDR1 SGHAT, CDR2 FQNNGV. V shed 5 bases and J 7 bases; nucleotides not matched to a gene: 9. This CDR3 is built from 16 residues. CDR3 sequence reads: CASSPGLAGGPREQYF. The CDR3 region has the DNA TGTGCCAGCAGCCCTGGACTAGCGGGAGGGCCGCGAGAGCAGTACTTC.

V and J are TRBV13 and TRBJ2-7; 8 bases are a match to TRBD2. The V gene end was trimmed by 1 base and the J gene end by 2 bases; junction bases not matched to a gene: 7. The CDR3 contains 16 residues. Germline V gives CDR1 PRHDT, CDR2 FYEKMQ (reference sequence). CDR3 sequence (DNA): TGTGCCAGCAGCTTAGATAGCGGGACGACTCCCTACGAGCAGTACTTC. Protein product: CASSLDSGTTPYEQYF.

This clonotype occurred a few times. The V gene is TRBV27, the J gene TRBJ2-2; D may be TRBD1 (5 bases). Trimming took off 2 bases at V and 7 bases at J, with 11 bases between the two ends. CDR1 and CDR2 from the germline V gene are MNHEY and SMNVEV (reference sequence). The CDR3 loop spans 14 amino acids. The CDR3 protein is CASSLIGVGGELFF. As DNA, the CDR3 is TGTGCCAGCAGTTTAATAGGGGTGGGCGGGGAGCTGTTTTTT.

This clonotype came up many times. The V and J genes are TRBV28 and TRBJ1-2; D perhaps matches TRBD1 (6 bases). V was clipped by 7 bases and J by 8 bases, with 11 bases between them. This CDR3 has 11 residues. Per germline, CDR1 MDHEN and CDR2 SYDVKM. CDR3 region: CASIQGNGYTF. For the CDR3, the DNA is TGTGCCAGCATTCAGGGGAACGGCTACACCTTC.

V gene TRBV4-1 combines with J gene TRBJ1-1; D might be TRBD1 (6 bases). The CDR3 covers 15 residues. Trimming left V 4 bases short and J 3 bases short, with 15 bases between. Per germline, CDR1 MGHRA and CDR2 YSYEKL. The CDR3 loop is CASSPDRTLDTEAFF. The CDR3 DNA reads TGCGCCAGCAGCCCGGACAGAACGTTGGACACTGAAGCTTTCTTT.

The chain has TRBV6-5 and TRBJ2-2; D gene unclear. Germline loops: CDR1 MNHEY, CDR2 SVGAGI. V dropped 0 bases and J dropped 4 bases, with 9 bases sitting between them. This CDR3 has 15 amino acids. The CDR3 DNA reads TGTGCCAGCAGTTACTCGAGGTCTTCCACCGGGGAGCTGTTTTTT. This encodes CASSYSRSSTGELFF.

In its sample, this clonotype was seen many times. The J gene is TRBJ1-2, the V gene TRBV6-2 or TRBV6-3, with 7 nucleotides matching TRBD1. J lost 7 bases, V lost 2 bases, and 4 bases had no gene match. This CDR3 region has 13 residues. The germline V gene has CDR1 MNHEY and CDR2 SVGEGT. The CDR3 region has the DNA TGTGCCAGCAGTTACCGGACAGGAGGTGGCTACACCTTC. It is translated as CASSYRTGGGYTF.